The 25 T cell receptor beta chains given below trace back to one sample, sequenced in a study of tumour-infiltrating T cells in Burkitt lymphoma. TCRdb's table, derived via immunoSEQ multiplex PCR, lists solely in-frame clones and lacks some. The sample lists about 46,000 clones; about a third were seen once. Sequencing used tumor tissue. The receptors were sampled from a human donor with Burkitt lymphoma.

This sequence joins TRBV6-6 and TRBJ1-5; 9 bases align to TRBD1. Trimming cost V 4 bases and J 7 bases; bases outside gene matches: 8. The CDR3 is made up of 15 amino acids. Germline loops: CDR1 MNHNY, CDR2 SVGAGI (reference sequence). The CDR3 bases are TGTGCCAGCAGTTCCGGGACAGGGTTTGTGCAGCCCCAGCATTTT. Translated, it gives CASSSGTGFVQPQHF.

The sample holds a few counts of this clone. The rearrangement uses TRBV18 and TRBJ1-1, with D perhaps TRBD1 (5 bases). The germline V and J ends were trimmed by 3 bases and 4 bases, with 15 bases remaining between them. There are 15 residues in the CDR3. Germline loops: CDR1 KGHSH, CDR2 LQKENI. CDR3 DNA sequence: TGTGCCAGCTCACCCATGGGAGGGGCTCTCACTGAAGCTTTCTTT. As protein: CASSPMGGALTEAFF.

This clone came up a few times. CDR3 nucleotides: TGTGCCAGCAGCTCTAATGGACAGGCCCGCTATGGCTACACCTTC. It codes for CASSSNGQARYGYTF. V gene TRBV7-2 combines with J gene TRBJ1-2; 7 positions agree with TRBD1. The V segment lost 4 bases and the J segment 4 bases; nucleotides outside the gene matches: 9. The CDR3 totals 15 residues. Germline V gene data show CDR1 as SGHTA and CDR2 as FQGNSA.

This clone was counted only a few times. This chain joins TRBV14 and TRBJ2-2; D unclear. CDR3 size: 13 residues. V was cut by 1 base and J by 6 bases, with 6 bases left in between. The germline V gene has CDR1 SGHDN and CDR2 FVKESK. CDR3 in DNA: TGTGCCAGCAGCCAAGGGGAAGCCGGGGAGCTGTTTTTT. This translates into CASSQGEAGELFF.

This clone was detected only a few times. V and J are TRBV19 and TRBJ2-2; D gene unclear. This CDR3 is 14 amino acids long. Per germline, CDR1 LNHDA and CDR2 SQIVND (reference sequence). The ends were cut back, 5 bases at V and 2 bases at J, with 9 bases in the middle. The CDR3 sequence is CASSATQNTGELFF. DNA for the CDR3: TGTGCCAGTAGTGCCACACAAAACACCGGGGAGCTGTTTTTT.

The chain couples TRBV30 to TRBJ2-7; D could derive from TRBD1 or TRBD2 (6 bases each). Per the germline V gene, CDR1 is GTSNPN and CDR2 is SVGIG (reference sequence). V lost 4 bases and J lost 5, with 18 bases in between. The CDR3 extends over 14 amino acids. CDR3 in DNA: TGTGCCTGGACCGGGACCAGGGGCGGGGACGAGCAGTACTTC. Translating gives CAWTGTRGGDEQYF.

Notes on this clone: Germline is not matched at one junction end, which may reflect a read error. The chain is built from TRBV4-1 and TRBJ2-2, with D perhaps matching TRBD1 or TRBD2 (5 bases each). This CDR3 spans 16 amino acids. Germline lookup yields CDR1 MGHRA and CDR2 YSYEKL. CDR3 amino acids: CASSREGRANTEELFF. CDR3 coding DNA: TGCGCCAGCAGCCGCGAGGGCAGGGCGAACACCGAGGAGCTGTTTTTT.

Judged by abundance, this clone is medium-sized. The chain recombines TRBV7-9 with TRBJ1-1, with D perhaps TRBD1 (5 bases). CDR3 length: 13 amino acids. Germline V gene lookup returns CDR1 SEHNR and CDR2 FQNEAQ (reference sequence). The ends were cut back, 5 bases at V and 4 bases at J, with 11 bases in the middle. The CDR3 DNA reads as TGTGCCAGCAGCCTGGGGGAGGCCACTGAAGCTTTCTTT. Translating it yields CASSLGEATEAFF.

The V call is TRBV5-6, the J call TRBJ1-5; possible D gene TRBD1, 5 bases. Germline lookup yields CDR1 SGHDT and CDR2 YYEEEE. Trimming left V 3 bases short and J 7 bases short, with 14 bases between. The CDR3 runs to 14 residues. CDR3 bases: TGTGCCAGCAGCTCAGGGACGGCACGCCAGCCCCAGCATTTT. Its translation: CASSSGTARQPQHF. Full variable domain (outside the CDR3, taken from reference TRBV5-6 and TRBJ1-5): DAGVTQSPTHLIKTRGQQVTLRCSPKSGHDTVSWYQQALGQGPQFIFQYYEEEERQRGNFPDRFSGHQFPNYSSELNVNALLLGDSALYLCASSSGTARQPQHFGDGTRLSIL.

This clone was counted between two and nine times. The V gene is TRBV6-1, the J gene TRBJ2-1, with a possible D match to TRBD2 (5 bases). The CDR3 contains 12 residues. V shed 5 bases and J shed 9 bases, with 11 bases lying between them. Germline-derived CDR1 and CDR2 are MNHNS and SASEGT. The CDR3 DNA follows: TGTGCCAGCAGTTGGGCAAGCGGTGAGCAGTTCTTC. Its translation: CASSWASGEQFF.

This clone was recorded many times. This chain connects TRBV7-8 to TRBJ2-7; the match to TRBD1 covers 9 bases. The CDR3 has 15 residues. CDR1 SGHVS and CDR2 FQNEAQ come from the germline V gene. The V segment lost 1 base and the J segment 1 base; nucleotides outside the gene matches: 2. CDR3 nucleotide sequence: TGTGCCAGCAGCTTAGGGACAGGGGTGTCCTACGAGCAGTACTTC. Its protein product is CASSLGTGVSYEQYF.

The CDR3 nucleotides are TGTGCCAGCAGCTCGGACGGGACTCCAGTGGGTTATGGCTACACCTTC. It yields the protein CASSSDGTPVGYGYTF. This sequence joins TRBV5-4 and TRBJ1-2; possible D gene TRBD1, 5 bases. V lost 3 bases and J 5 bases, leaving 20 bases between the germline ends. Germline V lookup: CDR1 SGHNT, CDR2 YYREEE (reference sequence). The CDR3 runs to 16 residues.

The CDR3 region is CASSLAGARGETQYF. CDR3 coding DNA: TGTGCCAGCAGCTTAGCCGGGGCTAGAGGAGAGACCCAGTACTTC. This chain links TRBV5-6 with TRBJ2-5; D tentatively reads TRBD1 or TRBD2 (5 bases each). The CDR3 length is 15 residues. Germline lookup yields CDR1 SGHDT and CDR2 YYEEEE. V was trimmed by 2 bases and J by 4 bases, leaving 15 bases between them.

This rearrangement joins TRBV5-6 to TRBJ1-4; D uncertain. Germline CDR1 reads SGHDT; CDR2 reads YYEEEE. CDR3 length: 12 amino acids. Trimming took off 0 bases at V and 4 bases at J, with 1 base between the two ends. CDR3 in amino acids: CASSLVNEKLFF. In nucleotides, the CDR3 is TGTGCCAGCAGCTTGGTTAATGAAAAACTGTTTTTT.

This clone has just a few counts. The chain recombines TRBV6-5 with TRBJ1-2; D is ambiguous. The CDR3 spans 13 residues. The germline V gene has CDR1 MNHEY and CDR2 SVGAGI. V gave up 6 bases and J gave up 3 bases, with 11 bases separating them. The CDR3 DNA sequence: TGTGCCAGCAGGGCCCCGCGGGACTATGGCTACACCTTC. Encoded protein: CASRAPRDYGYTF.

The chain couples TRBV4-1 to TRBJ2-2; D is possibly TRBD2 (6 bases). Trimming removed 1 base at V and 8 bases at J, with 32 bases between. The CDR3 contains 21 residues. Germline V gene data show CDR1 as MGHRA and CDR2 as YSYEKL. The CDR3, as DNA: TGCGCCAGCAGCCAAGTTTGGGAGGTAACCCTTGCAGACACATTTCCGGGGGAGCTGTTTTTT. Its protein is CASSQVWEVTLADTFPGELFF.

The chain recombines TRBV6-1 with TRBJ2-1; TRBD2 might be the D (6 bases). CDR3 length equals 15 residues. The V end was cut by 0 bases, the J end by 2 bases, with 8 bases between. The germline V gene has CDR1 MNHNS and CDR2 SASEGT. CDR3 loop: CASSEATGAYNEQFF. The CDR3 nucleotides are TGTGCCAGCAGTGAAGCGACGGGGGCCTACAATGAGCAGTTCTTC.

This chain uses TRBV7-9 with TRBJ2-1; perhaps TRBD2 as D (6 bases). V shed 7 bases and J shed 10 bases, with 20 bases lying between them. Germline V gives CDR1 SEHNR, CDR2 FQNEAQ (reference sequence). The length of the CDR3 is 14 residues. The CDR3 spells CASMAGSSMREQFF. The CDR3 bases are TGTGCCAGCATGGCGGGGTCCTCTATGAGGGAGCAGTTCTTC.

This clone has just a few counts. The J gene is TRBJ2-1, the V gene TRBV5-1; 10 positions agree with TRBD2. Trimming removed 0 bases from V and 5 bases from J; junction bases left unmatched: 5. CDR1 SGHRS and CDR2 YFSETQ come from the germline V gene. The CDR3 is 16 residues long. The CDR3 here is CASSLDSGGLDNEQFF. DNA of the CDR3: TGCGCCAGCAGCTTGGATAGCGGGGGGTTGGACAATGAGCAGTTCTTC.

V gene TRBV7-9 combines with J gene TRBJ1-3; D is unclear. CDR1 and CDR2 (germline): SEHNR, FQNEAQ (reference sequence). This CDR3 has 14 residues. V gave up 5 bases and J gave up 2 bases, with 10 bases separating them. The CDR3 here is CASSPSGTGNTIYF. The CDR3 DNA is TGTGCCAGCAGCCCAAGCGGGACTGGAAACACCATATATTTT.

This clone has just a few counts. CDR3 nucleotides: TGTGCCAGCAGTGGTCGGCTGGGGAACACTGAAGCTTTCTTT. Residues: CASSGRLGNTEAFF. The genes are TRBV6-1 and TRBJ1-1; D gene ambiguous. The V end was cut by 4 bases, the J end by 1 base, with 10 bases between. This CDR3 region has 14 residues. Germline V gives CDR1 MNHNS, CDR2 SASEGT.

This chain uses TRBV10-3 with TRBJ2-7; D may correspond to TRBD1 or TRBD2 (6 bases each). Germline CDR1 is ENHRY and CDR2 is SYGVKD. The CDR3 has 13 residues. The V end lost 4 bases, the J end lost 4 bases, and 11 bases lay between the germline ends. In nucleotides, the CDR3 is TGTGCCATCAGTGGGGGGGCGGGGTACGAGCAGTACTTC. As protein: CAISGGAGYEQYF.

The chain carries TRBV5-5 and TRBJ2-5; a possible D gene is TRBD2 (6 bases). The CDR3 spans 15 residues. V was cut by 5 bases and J by 5 bases, with 19 bases left in between. Germline V lookup: CDR1 SGHKS, CDR2 YYEKEE (reference sequence). The CDR3 DNA reads TGTGCCAGCAGTTCCCGGGACTCTCGGGTTGAGACCCAGTACTTC. Translation: CASSSRDSRVETQYF.

This clone came up a few times. The chain recombines TRBV5-4 with TRBJ2-3; D not resolved. Germline V gene data show CDR1 as SGHNT and CDR2 as YYREEE (reference sequence). CDR3 length: 12 residues. The V and J ends lost 5 bases and 4 bases respectively, with 8 bases between them. The DNA of the CDR3 is TGTGCCAGCAGTGGAGAAGCAGATACGCAGTATTTT. Amino acids: CASSGEADTQYF.

This clone was detected a few times. The chain carries TRBV2 and TRBJ2-7; TRBD1 aligns across 7 bases. The CDR3 runs to 13 residues. The trim removed 8 bases at V and 3 bases at J, leaving 7 bases unmatched. The germline gives CDR1 SNHLY, CDR2 FYNNEI. The DNA for the CDR3 is TGTGCCAGCTACCGGGACAGCCTCTACGAGCAGTACTTC. Protein sequence: CASYRDSLYEQYF.